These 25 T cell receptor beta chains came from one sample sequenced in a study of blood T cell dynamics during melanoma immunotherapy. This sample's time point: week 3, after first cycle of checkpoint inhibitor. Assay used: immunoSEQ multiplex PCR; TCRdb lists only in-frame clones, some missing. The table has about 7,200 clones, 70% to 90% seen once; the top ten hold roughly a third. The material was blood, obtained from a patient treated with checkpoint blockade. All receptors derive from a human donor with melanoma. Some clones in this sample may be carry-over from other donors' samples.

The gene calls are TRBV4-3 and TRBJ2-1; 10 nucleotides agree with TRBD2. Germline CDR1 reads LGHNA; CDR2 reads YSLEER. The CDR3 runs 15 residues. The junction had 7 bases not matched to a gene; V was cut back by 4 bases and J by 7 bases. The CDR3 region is CASSLSWTSGNEQFF. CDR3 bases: TGCGCCAGCAGCCTTAGTTGGACTAGCGGTAATGAGCAGTTCTTC.

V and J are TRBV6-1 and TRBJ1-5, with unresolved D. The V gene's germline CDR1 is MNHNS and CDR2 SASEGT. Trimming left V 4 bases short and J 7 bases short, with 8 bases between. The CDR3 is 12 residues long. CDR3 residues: CASSAGIQPQHF. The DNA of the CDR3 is TGTGCCAGCAGTGCGGGGATACAGCCCCAGCATTTT.

CDR3 in amino acids: CASSEGVPTGELFF. CDR3 DNA sequence: TGCGCCAGCAGTGAGGGGGTTCCCACCGGGGAGCTGTTTTTT. J is TRBJ2-2 and V is TRBV10-1; D gene unclear. V shed 2 bases and J shed 4 bases, with 8 bases lying between them. CDR1 WNHNN and CDR2 SYGVQD come from the germline V gene (reference sequence). This CDR3 comprises 14 residues.

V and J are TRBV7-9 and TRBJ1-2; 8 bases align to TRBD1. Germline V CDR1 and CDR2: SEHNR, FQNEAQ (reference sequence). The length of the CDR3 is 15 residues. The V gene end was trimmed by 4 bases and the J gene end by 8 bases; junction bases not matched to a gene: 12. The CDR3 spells CASSSTGTGYVGYTF. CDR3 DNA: TGTGCCAGCAGCTCCACCGGGACAGGATATGTCGGCTACACCTTC.

The CDR3 nucleotides are TGTGCCAGCAGCCAAGGACCTACCAACTATGGCTACACCTTC. Protein: CASSQGPTNYGYTF. This chain uses TRBV7-9 with TRBJ1-2; D is ambiguous. With 5 bases removed from V and 2 bases from J, the gap between germline ends came to 12 bases. The germline V gene encodes CDR1 SEHNR and CDR2 FQNEAQ (reference sequence). The CDR3 is 14 amino acids. Full variable domain (remainder filled in from reference TRBV7-9 and TRBJ1-2): DTGVSQNPRHKITKRGQNVTFRCDPISEHNRLYWYRQTLGQGPEFLTYFQNEAQLEKSRLLSDRFSAERPKGSFSTLEIQRTEQGDSAMYLCASSQGPTNYGYTFGSGTRLTVV.

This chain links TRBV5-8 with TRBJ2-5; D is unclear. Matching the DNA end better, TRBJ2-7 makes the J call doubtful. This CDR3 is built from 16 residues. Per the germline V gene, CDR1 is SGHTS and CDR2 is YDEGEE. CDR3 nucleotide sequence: TGTGCCAGCAGCCCCGCCCAGGCCGACCCCGGTTCCGAGCAGTACTTC. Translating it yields CASSPAQADPGSEQYF.

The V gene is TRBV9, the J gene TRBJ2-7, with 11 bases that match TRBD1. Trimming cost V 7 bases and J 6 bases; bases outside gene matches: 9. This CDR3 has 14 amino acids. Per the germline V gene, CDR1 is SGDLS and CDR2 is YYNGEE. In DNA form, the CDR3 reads TGTGCCAGCGGTCAGGGGACAGGGGGTAGCGAGCAGTACTTC. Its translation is CASGQGTGGSEQYF. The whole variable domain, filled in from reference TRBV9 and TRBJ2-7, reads DSGVTQTPKHLITATGQRVTLRCSPRSGDLSVYWYQQSLDQGLQFLIQYYNGEERAKGNILERFSAQQFPDLHSELNLSSLELGDSALYFCASGQGTGGSEQYFGPGTRLTVT.

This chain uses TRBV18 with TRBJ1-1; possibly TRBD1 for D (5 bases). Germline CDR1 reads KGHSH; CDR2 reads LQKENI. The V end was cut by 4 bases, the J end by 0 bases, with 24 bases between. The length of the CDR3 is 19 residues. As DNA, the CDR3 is TGTGCCAGCTCACTATTACATGACAGAGACGATAGGCTGAACACTGAAGCTTTCTTT. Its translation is CASSLLHDRDDRLNTEAFF.

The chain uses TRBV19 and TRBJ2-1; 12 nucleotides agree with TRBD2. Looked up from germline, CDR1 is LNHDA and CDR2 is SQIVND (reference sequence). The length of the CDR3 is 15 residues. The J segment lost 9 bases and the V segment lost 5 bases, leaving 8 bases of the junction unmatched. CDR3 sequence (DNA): TGTGCCAGTAGTTCCCTAGCGGGAGGGCTAGTTGAGCAGTTCTTC. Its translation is CASSSLAGGLVEQFF.

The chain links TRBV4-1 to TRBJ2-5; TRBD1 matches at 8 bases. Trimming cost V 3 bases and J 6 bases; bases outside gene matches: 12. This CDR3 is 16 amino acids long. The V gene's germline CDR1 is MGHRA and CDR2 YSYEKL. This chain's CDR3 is CASSHERRWTGKTQYF. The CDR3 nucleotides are TGCGCCAGCAGCCACGAGCGTAGGTGGACAGGGAAGACCCAGTACTTC.

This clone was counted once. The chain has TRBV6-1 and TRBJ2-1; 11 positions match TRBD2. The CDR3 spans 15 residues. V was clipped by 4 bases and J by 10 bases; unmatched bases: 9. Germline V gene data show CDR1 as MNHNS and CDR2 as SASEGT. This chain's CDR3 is CASSVLAGEMSEQFF. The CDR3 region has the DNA TGTGCCAGCAGTGTACTAGCGGGAGAGATGTCGGAGCAGTTCTTC.

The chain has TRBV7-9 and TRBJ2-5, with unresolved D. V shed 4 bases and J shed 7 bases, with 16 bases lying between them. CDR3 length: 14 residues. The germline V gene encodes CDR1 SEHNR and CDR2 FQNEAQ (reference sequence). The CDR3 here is CASSSGWGWGTQYF. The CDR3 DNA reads TGTGCCAGCAGCTCAGGCTGGGGTTGGGGGACCCAGTACTTC.

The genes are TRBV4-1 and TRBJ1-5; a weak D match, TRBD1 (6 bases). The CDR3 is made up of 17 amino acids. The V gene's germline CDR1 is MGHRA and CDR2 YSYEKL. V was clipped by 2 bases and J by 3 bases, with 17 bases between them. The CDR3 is CASSQLPYRVLNQPQHF. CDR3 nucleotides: TGCGCCAGCAGCCAACTACCCTACAGGGTTCTCAATCAGCCCCAGCATTTT.

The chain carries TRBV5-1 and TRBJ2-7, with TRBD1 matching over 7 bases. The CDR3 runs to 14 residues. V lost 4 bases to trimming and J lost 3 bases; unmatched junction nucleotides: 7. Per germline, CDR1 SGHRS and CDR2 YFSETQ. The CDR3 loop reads CASSPTTGNYEQYF. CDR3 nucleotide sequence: TGCGCCAGCAGCCCCACGACAGGGAACTACGAGCAGTACTTC.

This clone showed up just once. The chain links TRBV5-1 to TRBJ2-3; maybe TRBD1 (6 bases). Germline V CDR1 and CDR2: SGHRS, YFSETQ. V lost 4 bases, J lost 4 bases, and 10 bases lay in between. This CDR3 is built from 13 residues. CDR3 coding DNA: TGCGCCAGCAGCCCAACAGGGTCAGATACGCAGTATTTT. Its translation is CASSPTGSDTQYF.

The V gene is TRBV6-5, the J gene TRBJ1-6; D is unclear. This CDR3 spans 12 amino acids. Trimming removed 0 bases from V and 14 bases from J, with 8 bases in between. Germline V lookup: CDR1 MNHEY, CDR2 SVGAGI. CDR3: CASSYSSKALHF. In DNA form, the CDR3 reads TGTGCCAGCAGTTACTCTTCCAAGGCCCTCCACTTT.

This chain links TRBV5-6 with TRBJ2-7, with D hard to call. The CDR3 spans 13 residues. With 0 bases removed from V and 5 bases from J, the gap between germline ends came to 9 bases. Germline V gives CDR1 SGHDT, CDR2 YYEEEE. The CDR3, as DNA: TGTGCCAGCAGCTTGGGGGCGAGGAACGAGCAGTACTTC. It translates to CASSLGARNEQYF.

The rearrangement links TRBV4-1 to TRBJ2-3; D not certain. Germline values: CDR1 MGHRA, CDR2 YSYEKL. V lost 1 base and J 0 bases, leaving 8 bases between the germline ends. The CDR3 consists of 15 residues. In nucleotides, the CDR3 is TGCGCCAGCAGCCAAGCGTCGACAAGCACAGATACGCAGTATTTT. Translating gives CASSQASTSTDTQYF.

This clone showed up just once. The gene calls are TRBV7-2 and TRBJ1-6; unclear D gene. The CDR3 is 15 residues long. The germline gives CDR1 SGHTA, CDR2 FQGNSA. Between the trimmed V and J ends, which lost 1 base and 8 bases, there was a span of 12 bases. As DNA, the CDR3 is TGTGCCAGCAGCTTAGGGCCTTCCATGGATTCACCCCTCCACTTT. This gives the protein CASSLGPSMDSPLHF.

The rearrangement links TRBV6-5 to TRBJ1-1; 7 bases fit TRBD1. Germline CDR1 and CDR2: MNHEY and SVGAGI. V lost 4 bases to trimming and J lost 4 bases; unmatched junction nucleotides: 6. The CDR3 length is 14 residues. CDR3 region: CASSLQGLSTEAFF. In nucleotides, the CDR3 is TGTGCCAGCAGTTTACAGGGGCTGAGCACTGAAGCTTTCTTT.

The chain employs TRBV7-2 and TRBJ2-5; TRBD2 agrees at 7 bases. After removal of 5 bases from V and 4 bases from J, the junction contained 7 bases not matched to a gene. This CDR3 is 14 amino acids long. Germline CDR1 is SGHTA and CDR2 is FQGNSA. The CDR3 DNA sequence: TGTGCCAGCAGCCAAGCGGGGAGATCAGAGACCCAGTACTTC. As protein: CASSQAGRSETQYF.

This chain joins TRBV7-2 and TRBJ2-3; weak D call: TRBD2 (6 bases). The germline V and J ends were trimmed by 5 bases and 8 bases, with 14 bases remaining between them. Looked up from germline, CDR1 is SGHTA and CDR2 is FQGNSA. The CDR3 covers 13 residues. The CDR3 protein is CASSLSLEGTQYF. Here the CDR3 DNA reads TGTGCCAGCAGCCTGAGCCTGGAGGGTACGCAGTATTTT.

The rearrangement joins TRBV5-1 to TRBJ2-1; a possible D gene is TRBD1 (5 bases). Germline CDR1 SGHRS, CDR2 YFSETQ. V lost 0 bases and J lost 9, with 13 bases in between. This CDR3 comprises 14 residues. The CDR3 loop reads CASSLGGPKVEQFF. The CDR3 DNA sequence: TGCGCCAGCAGCTTGGGGGGCCCGAAGGTTGAGCAGTTCTTC.

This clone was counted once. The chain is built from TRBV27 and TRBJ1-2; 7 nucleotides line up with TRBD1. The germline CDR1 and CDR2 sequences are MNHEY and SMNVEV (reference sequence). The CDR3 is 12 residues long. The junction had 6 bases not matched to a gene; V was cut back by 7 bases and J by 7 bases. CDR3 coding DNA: TGTGCCAGCACCGAACAGGGGTCTGGCTACACCTTC. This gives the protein CASTEQGSGYTF.

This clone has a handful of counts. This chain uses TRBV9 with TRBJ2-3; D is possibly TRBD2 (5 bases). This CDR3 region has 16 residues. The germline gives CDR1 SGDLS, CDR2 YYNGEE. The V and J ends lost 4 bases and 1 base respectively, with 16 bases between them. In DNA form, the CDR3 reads TGTGCCAGCAGCCCTCCCTCGGGGAGCGGCACAGATACGCAGTATTTT. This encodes CASSPPSGSGTDTQYF.